The T cell receptor (beta chain) under discussion was sequenced for a study of beta chain features in type 1 diabetes. Study-level points and caveats: Shorter TCRB CDR3s, moderately but significantly so, marked every one of the four CD4+ subsets in Type 1 diabetes patients. For TCRB rearrangement, an influence of HLA type remained unresolved here.

What was sequenced were expressed TCRB transcripts, since all of the isolated RNA had been reverse transcribed. Libraries were prepared by immunoSEQ multiplex PCR; TCRdb keeps only in-frame clonotypes and omits some of them. The top ten clones hold more than 0.015% of a sample with 350,000 to 450,000 clones, about 14% of them seen once. As to this clone: Its matching antigen is unknown.

The CDR3 spans 16 residues. V dropped 5 bases and J dropped 5; count of bases not matched to a gene: 12. The germline CDR1 and CDR2 sequences are SGDLS and YYNGEE. The chain employs TRBV9 and TRBJ2-1; TRBD1 agrees at 8 bases. The TCR was taken from a woman under 30 in good health. Sequencing was done on a sample of naive CD4+ T cells from blood. CDR3 DNA: TGTGCCAGCAGTGCCACGGGACAGGCACTTAACAATGAGCAGTTCTTC. This codes for CASSATGQALNNEQFF.